The T cell receptor beta chain under discussion was sequenced for a study of blood T cell repertoires in COVID-19. Study context: Sources were T cells, B-cell-depleted T cells, or PBMCs; the material itself was cDNA or gDNA.

The germline gives CDR1 SGHAT, CDR2 FQNNGV. This CDR3 has 17 amino acids. Trimming at V came to 6 bases and at J to 7 bases, leaving 14 bases not matched to a gene. The table lists this clone with a few counts. Produced via immunoSEQ multiplex PCR; TCRdb's table is partial and in-frame only. The repertoire consists of around 120,000 clones, with about two thirds occurring once and the leading ten covering about 0.85%. Sequenced material: peripheral blood. The chain carries TRBV11-2 and TRBJ2-2; TRBD1 matches at 10 bases. The source of this sequence is a human donor with acute or convalescent COVID-19. The donor label of this sample is uncertain. The chain's CDR3 is CASRPLGDRGQNGELFF. In DNA form, the CDR3 reads TGTGCCAGCAGACCCCTGGGCGACAGGGGGCAGAACGGGGAGCTGTTTTTT.